The rows below give T cell receptor beta chains drawn from one sample of a study of shared clonotypes between healthy human individuals. TCRdb keeps only in-frame clones here, not all; method: immunoSEQ multiplex PCR. The profile shows millions of clones, 93% of them singletons. The specimen sequenced was naive CD8+ T cells from PBMCs. All receptors come from a man younger than 35 in good health. Some clones in this sample may be carry-over from other donors' samples. The CDR3 runs from the conserved cysteine through the conserved F or W. Fields, in order: J gene, V gene, CDR3 protein.

>TRBJ1-3|TRBV9
CASSVDGTSGGNTIYF
>TRBJ1-5|TRBV18
CASSPGLEGGNQPQHF
>TRBJ2-7|TRBV14
CASSQDGQPKGEQYF
>TRBJ2-7|TRBV14
CASSLRSYEQYF
>TRBJ2-1|TRBV6-5
CASRSGPSSYNEQFF
>TRBJ2-1|TRBV4-1
CASSTFELAGRDEQFF
>TRBJ2-3|TRBV7-2
CASSPGTFTDTQYF
>TRBJ2-7|TRBV10-3
CAISDPMDSEAYEQYF
>TRBJ2-2|TRBV7-9
CASSFTRGTGELFF
>TRBJ1-1|TRBV28
CASNMVKNTEAFF
>TRBJ1-1|TRBV19
CASSIKAGLNTEAFF
>TRBJ1-1|TRBV7-8
CASSLDWANTEAFF
>TRBJ2-5|TRBV28
CASSLGAGGQETQYF
>TRBJ2-1|TRBV2
CASSESPTLAISYNEQFF
>TRBJ2-1|TRBV10-1
CASSDRDGTREQFF
>TRBJ2-1|TRBV11-2
CASSLAPRWAYNEQFF
>TRBJ2-1|TRBV28
CASSIDLGPYNEQFF
>TRBJ1-2|TRBV30
CAWTTTGTGGYTF
>TRBJ2-7|TRBV19
CASSPTPGTSGRAYEQYF
>TRBJ2-1|TRBV29-1
CSVPPEAVDNEQFF
>TRBJ1-3|TRBV5-1
CASSSDIYSGNTIYF
>TRBJ2-7|TRBV28
CASSLLRTYEQYF
>TRBJ1-3|TRBV28
CASGWDTIYF
>TRBJ2-5|TRBV7-6
CASSIGQPIQETQYF
>TRBJ2-7|TRBV5-1
CASSGGQGGYEQYF
>TRBJ2-6|TRBV27
CASSFTGPLTGANVLTF
>TRBJ1-1|TRBV6-5
CASSFSGANTEAFF
>TRBJ1-2|TRBV7-9
CASSLEDRVYGYTF
>TRBJ2-3|TRBV7-9
CASSLNRRGFSTDTQYF
>TRBJ2-1|TRBV11-2
CASSLVGAGLGQFF
>TRBJ1-4|TRBV18
CASSTGHLRLLDEKLFF
>TRBJ2-7|TRBV5-1
CASSLYSGGLNEQYF
>TRBJ2-3|TRBV5-4
CASSLGLAGTDTQYF
>TRBJ2-7|TRBV25-1
CASSETTGGKTYEQYF
>TRBJ2-3|TRBV7-9
CASSLEGLVVDTQYF
>TRBJ1-2|TRBV5-1
CATSGTGPYGYTF
>TRBJ2-1|TRBV11-2
CASSLGTEYNEQFF
>TRBJ1-3|TRBV11-3
CASSNRDTSGNTIYF
>TRBJ2-7|TRBV2
CASNSGTGFYEQYF
>TRBJ1-6|TRBV7-9
CASSPTVRNGSPLHF
>TRBJ1-1|TRBV30
CACRELTEAFF
>TRBJ2-7|TRBV4-1
CASSQDRQSYEQYF